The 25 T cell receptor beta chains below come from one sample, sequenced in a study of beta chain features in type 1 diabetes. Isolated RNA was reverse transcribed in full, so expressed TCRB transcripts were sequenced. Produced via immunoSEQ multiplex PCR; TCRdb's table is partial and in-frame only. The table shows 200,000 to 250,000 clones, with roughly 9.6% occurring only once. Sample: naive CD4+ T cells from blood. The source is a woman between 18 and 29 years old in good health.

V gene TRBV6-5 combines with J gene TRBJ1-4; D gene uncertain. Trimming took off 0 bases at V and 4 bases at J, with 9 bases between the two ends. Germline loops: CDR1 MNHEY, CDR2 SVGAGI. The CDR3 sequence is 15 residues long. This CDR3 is CASSYSAGYNEKLFF. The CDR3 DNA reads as TGTGCCAGCAGTTACTCGGCAGGATATAATGAAAAACTGTTTTTT.

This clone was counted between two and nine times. In nucleotides, the CDR3 is TGTGCCAGCAGCGTAGCTCCGGGAGTCTATGGCTACACCTTC. This codes for CASSVAPGVYGYTF. The rearrangement uses TRBV9 and TRBJ1-2; D unresolved. The V end was cut by 0 bases, the J end by 4 bases, with 10 bases between. The CDR3 sequence is 14 residues long. Germline values: CDR1 SGDLS, CDR2 YYNGEE. Full variable domain (remainder filled in from reference TRBV9 and TRBJ1-2): DSGVTQTPKHLITATGQRVTLRCSPRSGDLSVYWYQQSLDQGLQFLIQYYNGEERAKGNILERFSAQQFPDLHSELNLSSLELGDSALYFCASSVAPGVYGYTFGSGTRLTVV.

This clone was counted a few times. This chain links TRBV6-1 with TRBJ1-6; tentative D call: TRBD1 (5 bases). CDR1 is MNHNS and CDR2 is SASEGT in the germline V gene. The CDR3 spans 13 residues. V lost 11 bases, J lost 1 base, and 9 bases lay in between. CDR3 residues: CAGGSSYNSPLHF. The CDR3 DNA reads TGTGCCGGGGGGAGTTCCTATAATTCACCCCTCCACTTT.

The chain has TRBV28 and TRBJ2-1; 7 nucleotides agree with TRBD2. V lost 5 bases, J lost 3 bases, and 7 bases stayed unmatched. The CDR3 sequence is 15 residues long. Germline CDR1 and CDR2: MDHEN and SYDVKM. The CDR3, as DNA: TGTGCCAGCAGTGTGCGGGGGATGAACTACAATGAGCAGTTCTTC. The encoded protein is CASSVRGMNYNEQFF. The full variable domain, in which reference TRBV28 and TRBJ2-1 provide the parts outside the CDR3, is DVKVTQSSRYLVKRTGEKVFLECVQDMDHENMFWYRQDPGLGLRLIYFSYDVKMKEKGDIPEGYSVSREKKERFSLILESASTNQTSMYLCASSVRGMNYNEQFFGPGTRLTVL.

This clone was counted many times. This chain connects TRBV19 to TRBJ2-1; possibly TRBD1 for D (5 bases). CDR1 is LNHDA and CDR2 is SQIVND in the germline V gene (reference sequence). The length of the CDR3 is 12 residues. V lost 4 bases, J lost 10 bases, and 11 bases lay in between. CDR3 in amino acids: CASSRKDREQFF. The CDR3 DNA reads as TGTGCCAGTAGTAGGAAAGACAGAGAGCAGTTCTTC.

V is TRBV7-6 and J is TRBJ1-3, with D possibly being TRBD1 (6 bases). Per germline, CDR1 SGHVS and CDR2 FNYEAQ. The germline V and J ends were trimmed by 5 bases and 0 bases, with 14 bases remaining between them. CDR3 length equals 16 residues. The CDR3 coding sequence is TGTGCCAGCAGCCTGATGGGCAGGGGCTCTGGAAACACCATATATTTT. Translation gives CASSLMGRGSGNTIYF.

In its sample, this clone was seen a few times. As DNA, the CDR3 is TGTGCCAGCAGTGAAATTAGCGGGGGAACCTACGAGCAGTACTTC. Amino acid sequence: CASSEISGGTYEQYF. The genes are TRBV6-1 and TRBJ2-7; 9 bases line up with TRBD2. The CDR3 loop spans 15 amino acids. Germline V gene lookup returns CDR1 MNHNS and CDR2 SASEGT. J lost 2 bases, V lost 2 bases, and 4 bases had no gene match.

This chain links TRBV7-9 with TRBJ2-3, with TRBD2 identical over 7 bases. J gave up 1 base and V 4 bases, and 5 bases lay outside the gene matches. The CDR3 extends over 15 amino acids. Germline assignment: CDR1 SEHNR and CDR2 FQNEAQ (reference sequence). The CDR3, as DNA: TGTGCCAGCAGCTCTCCGGGACTACGCACAGATACGCAGTATTTT. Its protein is CASSSPGLRTDTQYF.

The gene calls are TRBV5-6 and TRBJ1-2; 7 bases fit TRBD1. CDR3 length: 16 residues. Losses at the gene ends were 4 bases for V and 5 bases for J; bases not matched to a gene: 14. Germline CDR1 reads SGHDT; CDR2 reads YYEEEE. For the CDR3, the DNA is TGTGCCAGCAGCGCCACCCGGGACAGACGGAGGTATGGCTACACCTTC. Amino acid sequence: CASSATRDRRRYGYTF.

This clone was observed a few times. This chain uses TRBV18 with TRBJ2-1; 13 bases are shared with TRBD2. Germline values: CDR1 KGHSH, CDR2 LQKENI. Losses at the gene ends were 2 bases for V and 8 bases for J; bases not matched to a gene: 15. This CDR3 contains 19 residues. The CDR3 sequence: CASSPLLAGGPLIRDEQFF. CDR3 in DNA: TGTGCCAGCTCACCATTACTAGCGGGAGGGCCGTTGATAAGGGATGAGCAGTTCTTC.

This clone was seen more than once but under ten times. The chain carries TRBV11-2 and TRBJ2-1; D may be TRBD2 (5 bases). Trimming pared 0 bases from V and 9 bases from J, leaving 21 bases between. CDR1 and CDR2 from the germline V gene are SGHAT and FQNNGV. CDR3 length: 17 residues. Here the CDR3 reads CASSLDGATRGSGEQFF. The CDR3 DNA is TGTGCCAGCAGCTTAGATGGAGCGACCAGAGGGTCGGGTGAGCAGTTCTTC.

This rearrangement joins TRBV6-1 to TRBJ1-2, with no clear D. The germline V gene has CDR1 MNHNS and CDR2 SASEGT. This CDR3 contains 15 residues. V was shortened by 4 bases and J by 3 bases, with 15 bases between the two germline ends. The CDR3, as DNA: TGTGCCAGCAGTGTGCTACAGCCGAGGGACTATGGCTACACCTTC. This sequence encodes CASSVLQPRDYGYTF.

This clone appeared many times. DNA of the CDR3: TGTGCCAGCAGCCACTTGGTCGGCGCCCATCGGGGGCTGTTTTTT. Protein product: CASSHLVGAHRGLFF. The V gene is TRBV7-2, the J gene TRBJ2-2, with D possibly being TRBD2 (5 bases). V dropped 5 bases and J dropped 13 bases, with 23 bases sitting between them. The CDR3 contains 15 residues. The germline CDR1 and CDR2 sequences are SGHTA and FQGNSA.

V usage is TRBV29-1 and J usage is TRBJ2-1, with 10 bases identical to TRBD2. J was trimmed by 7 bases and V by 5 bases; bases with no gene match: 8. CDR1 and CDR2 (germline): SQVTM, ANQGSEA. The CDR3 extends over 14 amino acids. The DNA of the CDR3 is TGCAGCGTTCCAAGCGGGGGGGTGGCAAATGAGCAGTTCTTC. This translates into CSVPSGGVANEQFF.

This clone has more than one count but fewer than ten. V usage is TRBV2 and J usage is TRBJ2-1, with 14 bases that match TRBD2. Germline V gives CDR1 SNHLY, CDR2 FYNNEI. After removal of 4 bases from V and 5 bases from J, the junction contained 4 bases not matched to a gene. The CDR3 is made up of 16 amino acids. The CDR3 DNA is TGTGCCAGCAGTGTGGGACTAGCGGGAGTTAACAATGAGCAGTTCTTC. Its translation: CASSVGLAGVNNEQFF.

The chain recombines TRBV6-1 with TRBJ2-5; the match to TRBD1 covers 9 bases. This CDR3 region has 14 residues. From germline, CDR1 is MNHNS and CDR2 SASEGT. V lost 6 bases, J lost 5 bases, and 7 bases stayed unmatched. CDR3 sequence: CASRDTGGRETQYF. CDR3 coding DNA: TGTGCCAGCAGAGATACAGGGGGCCGGGAGACCCAGTACTTC.

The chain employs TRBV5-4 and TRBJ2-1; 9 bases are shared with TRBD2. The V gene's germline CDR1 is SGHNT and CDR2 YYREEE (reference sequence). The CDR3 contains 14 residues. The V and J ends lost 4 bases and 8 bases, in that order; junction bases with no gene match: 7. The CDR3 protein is CASSPGTSFDEQFF. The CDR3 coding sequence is TGTGCCAGCAGCCCCGGGACTAGCTTTGATGAGCAGTTCTTC.

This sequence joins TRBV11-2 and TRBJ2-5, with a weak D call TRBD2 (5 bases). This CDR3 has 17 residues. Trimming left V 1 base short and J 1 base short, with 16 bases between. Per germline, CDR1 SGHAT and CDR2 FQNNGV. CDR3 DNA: TGTGCCAGCAGCTTAGGTCCGGGGTCTGGCCCCCAAGAGACCCAGTACTTC. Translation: CASSLGPGSGPQETQYF.

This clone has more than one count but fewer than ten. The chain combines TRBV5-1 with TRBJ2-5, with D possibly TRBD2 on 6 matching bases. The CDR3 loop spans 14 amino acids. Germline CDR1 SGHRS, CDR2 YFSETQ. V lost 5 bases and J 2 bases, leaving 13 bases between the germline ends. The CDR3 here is CASSGGTVQETQYF. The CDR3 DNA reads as TGCGCCAGCAGTGGCGGGACTGTGCAAGAGACCCAGTACTTC.

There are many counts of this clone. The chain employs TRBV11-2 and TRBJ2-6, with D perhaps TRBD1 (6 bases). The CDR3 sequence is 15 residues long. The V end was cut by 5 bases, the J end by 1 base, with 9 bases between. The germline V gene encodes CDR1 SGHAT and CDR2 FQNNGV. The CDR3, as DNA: TGTGCCAGCAGCCAACAGGGTTCTGGGGCCAACGTCCTGACTTTC. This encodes CASSQQGSGANVLTF.

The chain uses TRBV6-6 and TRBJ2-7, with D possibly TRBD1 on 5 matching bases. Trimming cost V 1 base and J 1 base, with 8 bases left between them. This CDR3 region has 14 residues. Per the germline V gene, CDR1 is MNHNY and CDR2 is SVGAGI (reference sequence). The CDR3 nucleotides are TGTGCCAGCAGTTACTACCGACAGTCCTACGAGCAGTACTTC. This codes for CASSYYRQSYEQYF.

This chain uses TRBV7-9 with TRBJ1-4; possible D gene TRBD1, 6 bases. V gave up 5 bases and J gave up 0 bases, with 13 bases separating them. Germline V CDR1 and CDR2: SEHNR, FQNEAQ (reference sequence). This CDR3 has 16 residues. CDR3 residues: CASSHRQAATNEKLFF. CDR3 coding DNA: TGTGCCAGCAGCCACCGACAGGCAGCAACTAATGAAAAACTGTTTTTT.

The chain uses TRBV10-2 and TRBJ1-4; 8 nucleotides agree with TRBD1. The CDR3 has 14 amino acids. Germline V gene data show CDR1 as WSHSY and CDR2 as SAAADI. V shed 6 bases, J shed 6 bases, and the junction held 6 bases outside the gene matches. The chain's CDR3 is CASRAGQEYEKLFF. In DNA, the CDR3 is TGCGCCAGCAGGGCGGGACAGGAGTATGAAAAACTGTTTTTT.

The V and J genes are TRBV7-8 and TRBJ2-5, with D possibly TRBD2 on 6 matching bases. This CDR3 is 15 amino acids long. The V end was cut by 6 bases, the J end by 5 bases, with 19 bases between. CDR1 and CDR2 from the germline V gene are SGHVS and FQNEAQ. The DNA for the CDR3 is TGTGCCAGCAGGCCTTCTCGGGCAGGAGGGGAGACCCAGTACTTC. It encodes CASRPSRAGGETQYF. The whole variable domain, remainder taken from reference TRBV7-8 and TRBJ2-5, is GAGVSQSPRYKVAKRGQDVALRCDPISGHVSLFWYQQALGQGPEFLTYFQNEAQLDKSGLPSDRFFAERPEGSVSTLKIQRTQQEDSAVYLCASRPSRAGGETQYFGPGTRLLVL.

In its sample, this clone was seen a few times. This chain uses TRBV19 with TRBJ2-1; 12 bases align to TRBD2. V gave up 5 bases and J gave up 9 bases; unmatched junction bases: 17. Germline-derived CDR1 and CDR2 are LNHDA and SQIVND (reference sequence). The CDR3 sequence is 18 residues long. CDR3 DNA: TGTGCCAGTAGTGGCCTAGCGGGAGGGCCCACCCAAGGTGGTGAGCAGTTCTTC. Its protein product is CASSGLAGGPTQGGEQFF.